The entry below gives a single T cell receptor beta chain sequence along with its context. Its specificity is not known. Each patient with chemo-refractory metastatic non-small-cell lung cancer was treated with focal radiation plus CTLA-4 blockade using ipilimumab. TCRdb's table, derived via immunoSEQ multiplex PCR, lists solely in-frame clones and lacks some. The sample shows tens of thousands of clones, roughly 83% of them seen only once. The data stem from a study of radiotherapy plus CTLA-4 blockade in lung cancer. Study-wide context: Disease control was present in 25% to 35% of patients, and objective responses in around 20%. The study's findings and limits: In blood, after radiotherapy plus ipilimumab, tumor-derived TCR clones expanded. Per reports, early blood T cell clone dynamics, plus interferon-beta, forecast response most strongly.

Germline CDR1 is MDHEN and CDR2 is SYDVKM. The CDR3 covers 14 residues. V was shortened by 5 bases and J by 0 bases, with 10 bases between the two germline ends. This receptor was obtained from a human donor with non-small cell lung cancer that progressed on radiotherapy plus ipilimumab. Sequenced material: peripheral blood, taken from a patient treated with radiotherapy plus ipilimumab. The chain links TRBV28 to TRBJ1-1; D remains ambiguous. CDR3 region: CASSLTALNTEAFF. For the CDR3, the DNA is TGTGCCAGCAGTCTGACGGCCCTGAACACTGAAGCTTTCTTT.